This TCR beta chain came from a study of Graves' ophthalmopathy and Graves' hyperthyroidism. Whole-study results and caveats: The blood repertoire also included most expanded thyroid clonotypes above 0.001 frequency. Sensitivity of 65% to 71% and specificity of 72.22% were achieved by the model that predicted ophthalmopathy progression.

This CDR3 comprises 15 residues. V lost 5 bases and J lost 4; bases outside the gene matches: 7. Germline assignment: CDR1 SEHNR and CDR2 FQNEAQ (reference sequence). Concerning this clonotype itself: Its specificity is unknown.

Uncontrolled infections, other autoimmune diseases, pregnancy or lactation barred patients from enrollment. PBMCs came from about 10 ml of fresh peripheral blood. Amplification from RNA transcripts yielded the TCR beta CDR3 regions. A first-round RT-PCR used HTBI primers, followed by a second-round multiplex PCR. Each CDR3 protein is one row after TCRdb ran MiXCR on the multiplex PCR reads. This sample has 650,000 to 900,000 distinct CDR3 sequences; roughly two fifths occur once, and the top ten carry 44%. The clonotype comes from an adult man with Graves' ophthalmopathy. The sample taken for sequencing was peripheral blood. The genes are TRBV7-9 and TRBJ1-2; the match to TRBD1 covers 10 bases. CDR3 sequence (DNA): TGTGCCAGCAGCCAGACCGGGACAGGGGTCTATGGCTACACCTTC. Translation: CASSQTGTGVYGYTF.